The clone carrying this T cell receptor beta chain was counted only a few times. Its antigen is undetermined. The record originates from a study of cytomegalovirus exposure and HLA in healthy donors. Study conclusions and caveats: CMV serostatus was the only immune exposure information that was available. Presence/absence analyses treated sequencing depth as roughly uniform across donors.

PCR primers comprised 60 Vbeta and 13 Jbeta primers. Data came from immunoSEQ multiplex PCR; TCRdb stores just in-frame clones and leaves some out. Of approximately 140,000 clones detected, roughly 80% appear once; the ten largest clones hold approximately 1.1%. CDR1 is SGHTA, CDR2 FQGNSA, per germline. This CDR3 is built from 15 residues. V was cut by 1 base and J by 7 bases, with 13 bases left in between. J is TRBJ1-4 and V is TRBV7-2; D is possibly TRBD1 (6 bases). The receptor was isolated from a boy aged 5-17 years in good health and CMV-seronegative. Sequenced sample: PBMCs. This CDR3 reads CASSLEMGAGEKLFF. The CDR3, as DNA: TGTGCCAGCAGCTTAGAAATGGGGGCAGGTGAAAAACTGTTTTTT. Drawing the rest from reference TRBV7-2 and TRBJ1-4, the complete variable domain is GAGVSQSPSNKVTEKGKDVELRCDPISGHTALYWYRQSLGQGLEFLIYFQGNSAPDKSGLPSDRFSAERTGGSVSTLTIQRTQQEDSAVYLCASSLEMGAGEKLFFGSGTQLSVL.